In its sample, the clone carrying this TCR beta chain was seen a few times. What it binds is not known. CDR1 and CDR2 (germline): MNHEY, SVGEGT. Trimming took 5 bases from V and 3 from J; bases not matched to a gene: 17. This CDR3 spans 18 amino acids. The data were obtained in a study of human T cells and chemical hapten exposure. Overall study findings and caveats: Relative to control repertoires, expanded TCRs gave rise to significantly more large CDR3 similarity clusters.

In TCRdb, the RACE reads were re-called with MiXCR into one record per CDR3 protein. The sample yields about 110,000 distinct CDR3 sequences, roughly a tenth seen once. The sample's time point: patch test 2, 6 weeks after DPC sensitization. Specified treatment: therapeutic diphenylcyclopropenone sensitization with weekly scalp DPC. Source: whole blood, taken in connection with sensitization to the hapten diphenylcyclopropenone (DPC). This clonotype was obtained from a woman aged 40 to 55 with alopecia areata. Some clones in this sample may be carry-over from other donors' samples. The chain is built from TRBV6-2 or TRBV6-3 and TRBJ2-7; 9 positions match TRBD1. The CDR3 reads CASSTGTGLITWGYEQYF. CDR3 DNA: TGTGCCAGCAGTACCGGGACAGGGTTAATTACCTGGGGCTACGAGCAGTACTTC.